This TCR beta chain was found in a study of blood T cell repertoires in COVID-19. Study-level information: Samples of COVID-19 (acute and convalescent) were obtained from the United States, Italy and Spain.

Here immunoSEQ multiplex PCR was the method, and the copy in TCRdb shows in-frame clones only, minus some. The profile shows roughly 100,000 clones, just over 85% of them singletons. CDR1 SGHNT and CDR2 YYREEE come from the germline V gene (reference sequence). V lost 4 bases to trimming and J lost 7 bases; unmatched junction nucleotides: 14. The CDR3 extends over 16 amino acids. Sequences were obtained from peripheral blood. This clonotype was obtained from a man aged 45-65 years with COVID-19, enrolled during active disease. The chain carries TRBV5-4 and TRBJ2-7; 10 nucleotides align to TRBD1. Here the CDR3 DNA reads TGTGCCAGCAGCCATTCCCCCGGGACAGGGGTTCTTGAGCAGTACTTC. As protein: CASSHSPGTGVLEQYF.